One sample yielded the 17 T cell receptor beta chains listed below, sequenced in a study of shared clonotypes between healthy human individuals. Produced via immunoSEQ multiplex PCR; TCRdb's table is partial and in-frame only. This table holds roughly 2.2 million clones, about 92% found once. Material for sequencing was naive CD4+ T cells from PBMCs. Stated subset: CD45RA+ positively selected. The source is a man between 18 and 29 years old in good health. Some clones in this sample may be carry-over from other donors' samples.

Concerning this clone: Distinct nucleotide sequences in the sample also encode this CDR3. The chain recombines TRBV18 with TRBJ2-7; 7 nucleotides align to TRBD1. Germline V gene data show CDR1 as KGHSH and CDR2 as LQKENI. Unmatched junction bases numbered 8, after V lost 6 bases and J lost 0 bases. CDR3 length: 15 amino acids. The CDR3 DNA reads TGTGCCAGCTCCCCCGAGACAGGGTCCTCCTACGAGCAGTACTTC. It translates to CASSPETGSSYEQYF. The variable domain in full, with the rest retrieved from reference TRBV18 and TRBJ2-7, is NAGVMQNPRHLVRRRGQEARLRCSPMKGHSHVYWYRQLPEEGLKFMVYLQKENIIDESGMPKERFSAEFPKEGPSILRIQQVVRGDSAAYFCASSPETGSSYEQYFGPGTRLTVT.

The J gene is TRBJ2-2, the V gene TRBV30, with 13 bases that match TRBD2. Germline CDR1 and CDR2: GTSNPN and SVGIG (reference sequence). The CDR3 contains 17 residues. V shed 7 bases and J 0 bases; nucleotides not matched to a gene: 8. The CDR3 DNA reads TGTGCCTTAAAAAAGACTAGCGGGAGGTCGAACACCGGGGAGCTGTTTTTT. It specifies CALKKTSGRSNTGELFF.

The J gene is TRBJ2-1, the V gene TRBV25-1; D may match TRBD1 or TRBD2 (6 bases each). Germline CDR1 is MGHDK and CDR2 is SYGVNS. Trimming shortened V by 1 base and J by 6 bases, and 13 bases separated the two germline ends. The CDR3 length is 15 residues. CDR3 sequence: CASSEWGAACNEQFF. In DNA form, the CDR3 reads TGTGCCAGCAGTGAATGGGGGGCGGCCTGCAATGAGCAGTTCTTC.

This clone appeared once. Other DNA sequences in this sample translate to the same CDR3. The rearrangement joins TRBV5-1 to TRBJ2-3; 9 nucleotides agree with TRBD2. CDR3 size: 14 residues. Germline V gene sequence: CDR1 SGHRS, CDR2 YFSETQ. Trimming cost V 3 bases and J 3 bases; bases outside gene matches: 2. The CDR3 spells CASSYSGGTDTQYF. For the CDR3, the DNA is TGCGCCAGCAGCTATAGCGGGGGAACAGATACGCAGTATTTT.

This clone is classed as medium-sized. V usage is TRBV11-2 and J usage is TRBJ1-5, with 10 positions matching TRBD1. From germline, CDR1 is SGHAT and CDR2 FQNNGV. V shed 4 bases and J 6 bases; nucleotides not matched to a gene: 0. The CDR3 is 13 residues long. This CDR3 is CASSWTGGQPQHF. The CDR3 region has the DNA TGTGCCAGCAGCTGGACAGGGGGTCAGCCCCAGCATTTT. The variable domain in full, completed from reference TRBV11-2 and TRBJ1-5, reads EAGVAQSPRYKIIEKRQSVAFWCNPISGHATLYWYQQILGQGPKLLIQFQNNGVVDDSQLPKDRFSAERLKGVDSTLKIQPAKLEDSAVYLCASSWTGGQPQHFGDGTRLSIL.

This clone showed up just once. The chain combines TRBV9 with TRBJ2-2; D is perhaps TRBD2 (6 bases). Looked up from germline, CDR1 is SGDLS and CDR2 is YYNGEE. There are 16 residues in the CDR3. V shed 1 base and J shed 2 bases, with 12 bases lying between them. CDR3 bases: TGTGCCAGCAGCGTACTGGGGACTTATAACACCGGGGAGCTGTTTTTT. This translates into CASSVLGTYNTGELFF.

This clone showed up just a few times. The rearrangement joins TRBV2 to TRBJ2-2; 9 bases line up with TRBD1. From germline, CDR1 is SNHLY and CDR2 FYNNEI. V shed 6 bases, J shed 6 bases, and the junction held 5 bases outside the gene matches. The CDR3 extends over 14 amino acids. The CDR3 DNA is TGTGCCAGCAGCCGACAGGGGGGCGCCGGGGAGCTGTTTTTT. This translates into CASSRQGGAGELFF.

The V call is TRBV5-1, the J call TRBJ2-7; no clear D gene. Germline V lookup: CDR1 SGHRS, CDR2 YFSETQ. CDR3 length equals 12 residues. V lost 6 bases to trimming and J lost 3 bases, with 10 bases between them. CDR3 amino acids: CASTGQRYEQYF. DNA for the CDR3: TGCGCCAGCACGGGTCAGCGCTACGAGCAGTACTTC.

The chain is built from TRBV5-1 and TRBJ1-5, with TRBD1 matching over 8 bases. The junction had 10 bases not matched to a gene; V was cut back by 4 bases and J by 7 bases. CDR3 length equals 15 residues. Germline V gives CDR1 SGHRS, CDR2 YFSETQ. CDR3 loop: CASSTNPGGDQPQHF. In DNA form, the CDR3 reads TGCGCCAGCAGCACAAACCCAGGGGGCGACCAGCCCCAGCATTTT.

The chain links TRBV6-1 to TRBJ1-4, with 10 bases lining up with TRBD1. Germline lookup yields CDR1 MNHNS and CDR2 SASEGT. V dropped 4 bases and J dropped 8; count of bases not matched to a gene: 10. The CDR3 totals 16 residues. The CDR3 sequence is CASSGDRGPLREKLFF. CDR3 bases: TGTGCCAGCAGTGGGGACAGGGGCCCTCTGCGGGAAAAACTGTTTTTT.

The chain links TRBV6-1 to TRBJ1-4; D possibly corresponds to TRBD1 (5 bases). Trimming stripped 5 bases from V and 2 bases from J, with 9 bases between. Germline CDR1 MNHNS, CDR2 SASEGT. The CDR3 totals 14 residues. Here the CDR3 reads CASSPRATNEKLFF. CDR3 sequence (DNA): TGTGCCAGCAGTCCCAGGGCGACTAATGAAAAACTGTTTTTT.

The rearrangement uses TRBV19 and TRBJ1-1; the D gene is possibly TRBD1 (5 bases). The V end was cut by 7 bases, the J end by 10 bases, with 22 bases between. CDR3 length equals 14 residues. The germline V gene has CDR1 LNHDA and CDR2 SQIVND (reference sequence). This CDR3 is CASNDNAARGGAFF. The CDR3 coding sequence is TGTGCCAGTAACGATAATGCGGCCCGTGGGGGAGCTTTCTTT.

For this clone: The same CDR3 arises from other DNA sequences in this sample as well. Here the CDR3 DNA reads TGTGCCTGGACCAGGGACAGCCAAGAGACCCAGTACTTC. It translates to CAWTRDSQETQYF. The chain recombines TRBV30 with TRBJ2-5, with 7 bases identical to TRBD1. V lost 4 bases and J lost 1; bases outside the gene matches: 3. This CDR3 comprises 13 residues. Germline V gene sequence: CDR1 GTSNPN, CDR2 SVGIG (reference sequence).

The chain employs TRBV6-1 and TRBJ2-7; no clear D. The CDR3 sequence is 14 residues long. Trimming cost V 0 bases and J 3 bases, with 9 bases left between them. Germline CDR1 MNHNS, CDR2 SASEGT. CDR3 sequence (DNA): TGTGCCAGCAGTGAAGCGGCTATGTTCTACGAGCAGTACTTC. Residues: CASSEAAMFYEQYF.

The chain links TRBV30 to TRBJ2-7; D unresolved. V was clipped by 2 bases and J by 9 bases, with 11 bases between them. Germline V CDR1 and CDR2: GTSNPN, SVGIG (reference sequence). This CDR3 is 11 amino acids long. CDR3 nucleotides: TGTGCCTGGAGTACCCGGGCCGGGCAGTACTTC. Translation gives CAWSTRAGQYF.

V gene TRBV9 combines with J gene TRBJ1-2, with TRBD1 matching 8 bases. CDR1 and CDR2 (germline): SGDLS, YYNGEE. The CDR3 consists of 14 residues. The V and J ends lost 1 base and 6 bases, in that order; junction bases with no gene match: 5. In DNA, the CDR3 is TGTGCCAGCAGCGTAACAACAGGGGGTAATGGCTACACCTTC. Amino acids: CASSVTTGGNGYTF.

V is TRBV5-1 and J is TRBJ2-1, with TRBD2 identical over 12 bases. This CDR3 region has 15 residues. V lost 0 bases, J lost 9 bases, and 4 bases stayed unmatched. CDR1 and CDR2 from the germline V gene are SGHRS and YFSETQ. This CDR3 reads CASSLDLAGGSEQFF. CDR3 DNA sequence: TGCGCCAGCAGCTTGGATCTAGCGGGAGGGAGTGAGCAGTTCTTC.